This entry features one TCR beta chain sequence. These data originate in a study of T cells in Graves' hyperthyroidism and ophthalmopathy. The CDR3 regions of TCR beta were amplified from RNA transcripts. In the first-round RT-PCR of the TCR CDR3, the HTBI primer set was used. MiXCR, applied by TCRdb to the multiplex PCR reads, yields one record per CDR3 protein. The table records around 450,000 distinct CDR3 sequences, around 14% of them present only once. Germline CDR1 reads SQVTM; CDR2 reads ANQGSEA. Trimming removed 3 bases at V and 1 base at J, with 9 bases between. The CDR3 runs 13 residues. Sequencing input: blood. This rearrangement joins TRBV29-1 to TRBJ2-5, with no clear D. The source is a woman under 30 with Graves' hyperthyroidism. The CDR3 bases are TGCAGCGTTGATCTCGGGCTCCAAGAGACCCAGTACTTC. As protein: CSVDLGLQETQYF.